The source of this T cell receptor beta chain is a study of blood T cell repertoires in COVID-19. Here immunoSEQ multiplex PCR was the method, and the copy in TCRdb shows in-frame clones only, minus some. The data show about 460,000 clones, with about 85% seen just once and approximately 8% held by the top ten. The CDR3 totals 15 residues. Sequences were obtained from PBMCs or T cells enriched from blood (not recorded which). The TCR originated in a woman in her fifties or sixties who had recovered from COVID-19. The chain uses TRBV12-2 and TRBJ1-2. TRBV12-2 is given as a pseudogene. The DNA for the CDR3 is TGTGCAAGTCGCTTAGAAGGGGGGGCGGCCCATGGCTACACCTTC. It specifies CASRLEGGAAHGYTF.